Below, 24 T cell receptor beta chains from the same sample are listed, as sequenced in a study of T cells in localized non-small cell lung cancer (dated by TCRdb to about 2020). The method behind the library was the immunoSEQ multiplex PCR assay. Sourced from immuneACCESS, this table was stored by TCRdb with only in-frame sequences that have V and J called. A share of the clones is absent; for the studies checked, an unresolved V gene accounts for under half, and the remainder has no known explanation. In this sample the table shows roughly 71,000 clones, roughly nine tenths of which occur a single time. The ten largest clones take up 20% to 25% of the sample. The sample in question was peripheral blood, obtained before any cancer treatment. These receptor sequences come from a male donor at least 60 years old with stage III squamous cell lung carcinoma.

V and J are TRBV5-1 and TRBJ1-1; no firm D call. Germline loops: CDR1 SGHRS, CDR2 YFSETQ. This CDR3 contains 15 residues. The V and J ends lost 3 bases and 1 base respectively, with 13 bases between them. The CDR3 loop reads CASSSLGPTNTEAFF. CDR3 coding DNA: TGCGCCAGCAGCTCCCTCGGACCGACGAACACTGAAGCTTTCTTT.

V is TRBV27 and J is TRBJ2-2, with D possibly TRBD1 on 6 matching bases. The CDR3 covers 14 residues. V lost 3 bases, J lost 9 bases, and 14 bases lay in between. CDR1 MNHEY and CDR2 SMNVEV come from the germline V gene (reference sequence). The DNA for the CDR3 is TGTGCCAGCAGTTTGGGGGCCGCCGTGAGGGAGCTGTTTTTT. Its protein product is CASSLGAAVRELFF.

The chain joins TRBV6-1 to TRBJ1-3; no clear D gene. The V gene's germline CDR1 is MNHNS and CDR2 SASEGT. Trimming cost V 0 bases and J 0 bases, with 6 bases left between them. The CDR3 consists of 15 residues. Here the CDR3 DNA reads TGTGCCAGCAGTGAAGCCGGCAGCTCTGGAAACACCATATATTTT. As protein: CASSEAGSSGNTIYF.

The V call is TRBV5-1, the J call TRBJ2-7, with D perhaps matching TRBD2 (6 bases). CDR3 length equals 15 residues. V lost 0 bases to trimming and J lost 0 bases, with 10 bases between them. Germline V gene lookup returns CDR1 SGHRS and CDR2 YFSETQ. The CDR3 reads CASSLGGGNSYEQYF. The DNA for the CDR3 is TGCGCCAGCAGCTTGGGGGGCGGGAACTCCTACGAGCAGTACTTC.

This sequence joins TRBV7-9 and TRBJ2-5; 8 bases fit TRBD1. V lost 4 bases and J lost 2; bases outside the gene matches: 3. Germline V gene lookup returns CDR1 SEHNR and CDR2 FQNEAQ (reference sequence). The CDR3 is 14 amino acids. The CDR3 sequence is CASSSRGPQETQYF. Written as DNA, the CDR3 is TGTGCCAGCAGCTCCAGGGGGCCACAAGAGACCCAGTACTTC.

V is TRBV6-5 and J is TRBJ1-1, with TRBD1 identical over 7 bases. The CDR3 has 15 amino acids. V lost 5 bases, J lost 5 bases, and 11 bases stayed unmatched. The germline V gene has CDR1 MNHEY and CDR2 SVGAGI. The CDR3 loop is CASSPGQGGGTEAFF. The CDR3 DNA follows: TGTGCCAGCAGTCCCGGGCAGGGGGGTGGGACTGAAGCTTTCTTT.

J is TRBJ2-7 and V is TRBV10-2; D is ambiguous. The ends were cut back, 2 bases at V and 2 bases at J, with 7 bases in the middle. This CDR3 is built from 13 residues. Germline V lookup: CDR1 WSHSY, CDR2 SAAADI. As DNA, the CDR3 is TGCGCCAGCAGTGAGGGTTGGCCCTACGAGCAGTACGTC. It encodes CASSEGWPYEQYV.

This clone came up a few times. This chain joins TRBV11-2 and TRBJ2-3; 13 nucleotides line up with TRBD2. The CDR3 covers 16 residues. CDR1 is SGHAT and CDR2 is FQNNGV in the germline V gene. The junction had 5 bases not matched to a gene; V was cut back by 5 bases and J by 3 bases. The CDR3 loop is CASSLTSGGNTDTQYF. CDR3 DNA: TGTGCCAGCAGCCTGACTAGCGGGGGGAATACAGATACGCAGTATTTT. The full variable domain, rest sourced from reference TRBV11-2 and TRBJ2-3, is EAGVAQSPRYKIIEKRQSVAFWCNPISGHATLYWYQQILGQGPKLLIQFQNNGVVDDSQLPKDRFSAERLKGVDSTLKIQPAKLEDSAVYLCASSLTSGGNTDTQYFGPGTRLTVL.

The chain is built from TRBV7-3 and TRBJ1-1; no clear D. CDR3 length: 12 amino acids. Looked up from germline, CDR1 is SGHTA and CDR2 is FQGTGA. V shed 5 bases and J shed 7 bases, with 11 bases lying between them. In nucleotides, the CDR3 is TGTGCCAGCAGCCTCGGGCAGAGTGAAGCTTTCTTT. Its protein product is CASSLGQSEAFF.

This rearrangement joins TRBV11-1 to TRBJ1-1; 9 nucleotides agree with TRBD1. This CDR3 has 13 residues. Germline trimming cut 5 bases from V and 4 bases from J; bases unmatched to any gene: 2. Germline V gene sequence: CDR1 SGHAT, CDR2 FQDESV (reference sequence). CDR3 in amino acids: CASSQQGATEAFF. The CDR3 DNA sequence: TGTGCCAGCAGCCAACAGGGGGCCACTGAAGCTTTCTTT.

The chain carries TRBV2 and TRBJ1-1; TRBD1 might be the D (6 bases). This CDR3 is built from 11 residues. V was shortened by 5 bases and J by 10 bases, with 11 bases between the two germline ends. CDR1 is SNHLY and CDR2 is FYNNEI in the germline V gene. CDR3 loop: CASSPQGRAFF. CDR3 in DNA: TGTGCCAGCAGTCCCCAGGGGAGAGCTTTCTTT.

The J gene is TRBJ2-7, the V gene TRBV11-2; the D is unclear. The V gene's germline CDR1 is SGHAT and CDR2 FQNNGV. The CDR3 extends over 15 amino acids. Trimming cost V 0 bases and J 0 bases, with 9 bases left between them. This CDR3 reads CASSLDSGHSYEQYF. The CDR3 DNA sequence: TGTGCCAGCAGCTTAGATTCGGGCCACTCCTACGAGCAGTACTTC.

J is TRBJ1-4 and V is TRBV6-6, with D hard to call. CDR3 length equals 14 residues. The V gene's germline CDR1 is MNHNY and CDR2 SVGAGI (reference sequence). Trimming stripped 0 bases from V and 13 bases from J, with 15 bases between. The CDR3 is CASSYSFPWNGLFF. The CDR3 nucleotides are TGTGCCAGCAGTTACTCATTTCCGTGGAATGGACTGTTTTTT.

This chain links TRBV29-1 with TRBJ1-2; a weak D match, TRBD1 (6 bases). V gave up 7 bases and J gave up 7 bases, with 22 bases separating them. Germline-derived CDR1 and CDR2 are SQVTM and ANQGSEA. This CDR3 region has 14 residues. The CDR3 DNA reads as TGCAGCGCTAGAGGAGGGCCAGGGGATGGTGGCTACACCTTC. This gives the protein CSARGGPGDGGYTF.

Here the CDR3 DNA reads TGTGCCAGCAGCGCCTCCCGACCGGGACAGGGGGCCTATGGCTACACCTTC. Translated: CASSASRPGQGAYGYTF. The rearrangement uses TRBV5-4 and TRBJ1-2, with 12 nucleotides matching TRBD1. The germline gives CDR1 SGHNT, CDR2 YYREEE (reference sequence). The CDR3 runs 17 residues. V lost 4 bases and J lost 4; bases outside the gene matches: 11. Drawing the rest from reference TRBV5-4 and TRBJ1-2, the complete variable domain is ETGVTQSPTHLIKTRGQQVTLRCSSQSGHNTVSWYQQALGQGPQFIFQYYREEENGRGNFPPRFSGLQFPNYSSELNVNALELDDSALYLCASSASRPGQGAYGYTFGSGTRLTVV.

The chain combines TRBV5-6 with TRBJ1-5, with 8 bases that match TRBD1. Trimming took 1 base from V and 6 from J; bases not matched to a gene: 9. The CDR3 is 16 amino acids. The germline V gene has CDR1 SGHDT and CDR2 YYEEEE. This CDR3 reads CASSLLSRTGLQPQHF. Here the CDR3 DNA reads TGTGCCAGCAGCTTGCTCTCTAGGACAGGGCTTCAGCCCCAGCATTTT. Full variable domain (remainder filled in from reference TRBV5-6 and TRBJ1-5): DAGVTQSPTHLIKTRGQQVTLRCSPKSGHDTVSWYQQALGQGPQFIFQYYEEEERQRGNFPDRFSGHQFPNYSSELNVNALLLGDSALYLCASSLLSRTGLQPQHFGDGTRLSIL.

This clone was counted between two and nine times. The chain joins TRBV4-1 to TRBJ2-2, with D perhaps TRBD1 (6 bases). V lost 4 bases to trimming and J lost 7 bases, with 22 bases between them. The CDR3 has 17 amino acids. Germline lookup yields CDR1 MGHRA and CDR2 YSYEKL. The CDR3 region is CASSPTATITGIGELFF. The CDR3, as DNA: TGCGCCAGCAGCCCTACGGCAACAATAACAGGGATCGGGGAGCTGTTTTTT.

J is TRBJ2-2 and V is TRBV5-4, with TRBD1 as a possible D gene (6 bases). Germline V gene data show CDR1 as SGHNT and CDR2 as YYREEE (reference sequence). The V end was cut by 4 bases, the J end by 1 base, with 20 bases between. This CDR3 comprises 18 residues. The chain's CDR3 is CASSPFFRQVENTGELFF. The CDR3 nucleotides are TGTGCCAGCAGCCCTTTTTTCCGACAGGTTGAGAACACCGGGGAGCTGTTTTTT.

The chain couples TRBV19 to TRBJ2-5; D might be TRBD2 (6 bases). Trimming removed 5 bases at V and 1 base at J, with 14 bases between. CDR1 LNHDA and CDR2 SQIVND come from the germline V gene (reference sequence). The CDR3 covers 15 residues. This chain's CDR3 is CASSGERDFQETQYF. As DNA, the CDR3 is TGTGCCAGTAGTGGAGAACGGGACTTCCAAGAGACCCAGTACTTC. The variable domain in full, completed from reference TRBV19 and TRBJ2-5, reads DGGITQSPKYLFRKEGQNVTLSCEQNLNHDAMYWYRQDPGQGLRLIYYSQIVNDFQKGDIAEGYSVSREKKESFPLTVTSAQKNPTAFYLCASSGERDFQETQYFGPGTRLLVL.

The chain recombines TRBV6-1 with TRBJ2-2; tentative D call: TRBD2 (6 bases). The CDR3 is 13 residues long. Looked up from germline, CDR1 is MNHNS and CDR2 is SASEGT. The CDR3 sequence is CGLSQGLAGELFF. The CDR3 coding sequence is TGTGGACTTAGCCAGGGACTCGCCGGGGAGCTGTTTTTT.

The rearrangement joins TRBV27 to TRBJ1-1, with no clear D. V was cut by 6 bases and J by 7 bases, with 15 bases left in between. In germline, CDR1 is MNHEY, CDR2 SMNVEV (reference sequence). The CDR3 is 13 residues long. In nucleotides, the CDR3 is TGTGCCAGCAGGGCCGACTGGTTAGGTGAAGCTTTCTTT. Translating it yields CASRADWLGEAFF.

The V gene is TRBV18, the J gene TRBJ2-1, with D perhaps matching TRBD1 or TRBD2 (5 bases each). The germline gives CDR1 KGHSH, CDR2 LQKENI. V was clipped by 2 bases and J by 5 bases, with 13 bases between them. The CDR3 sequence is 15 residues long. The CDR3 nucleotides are TGTGCCAGCTCACCAACGGGACGGCTTAACAATGAGCAGTTCTTC. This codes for CASSPTGRLNNEQFF.

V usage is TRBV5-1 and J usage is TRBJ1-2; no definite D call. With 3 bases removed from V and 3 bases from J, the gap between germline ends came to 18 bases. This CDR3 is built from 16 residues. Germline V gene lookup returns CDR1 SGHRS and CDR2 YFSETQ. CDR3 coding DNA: TGCGCCAGCAGCTCTAATTCGGGCCCACCTTACTATGGCTACACCTTC. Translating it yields CASSSNSGPPYYGYTF.

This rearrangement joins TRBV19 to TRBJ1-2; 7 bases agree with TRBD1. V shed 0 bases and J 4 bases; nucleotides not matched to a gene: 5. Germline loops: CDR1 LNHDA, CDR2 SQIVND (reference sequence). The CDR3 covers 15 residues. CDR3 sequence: CASSIDRDSSYGYTF. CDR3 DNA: TGTGCCAGTAGTATAGATCGGGACAGCTCCTATGGCTACACCTTC.